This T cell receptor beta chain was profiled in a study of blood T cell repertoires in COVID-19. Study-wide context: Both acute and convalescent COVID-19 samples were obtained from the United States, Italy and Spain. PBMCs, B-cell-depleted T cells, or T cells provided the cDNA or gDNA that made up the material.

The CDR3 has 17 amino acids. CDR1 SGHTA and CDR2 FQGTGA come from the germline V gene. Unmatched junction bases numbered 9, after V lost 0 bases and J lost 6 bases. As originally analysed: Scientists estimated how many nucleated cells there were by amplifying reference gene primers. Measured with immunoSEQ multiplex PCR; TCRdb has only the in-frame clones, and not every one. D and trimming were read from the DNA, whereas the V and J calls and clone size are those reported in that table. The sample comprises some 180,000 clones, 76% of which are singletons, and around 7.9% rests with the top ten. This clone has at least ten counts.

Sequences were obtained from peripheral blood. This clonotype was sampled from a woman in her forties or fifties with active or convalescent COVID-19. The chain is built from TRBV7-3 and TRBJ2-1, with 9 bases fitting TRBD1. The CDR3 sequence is CASSLTGGTGLGNEQFF. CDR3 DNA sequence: TGTGCCAGCAGCTTAACGGGTGGGACAGGGTTAGGCAATGAGCAGTTCTTC.